The rows below give T cell receptor beta chains drawn from one sample of a study of early T cells in non-severe SARS-CoV-2 infection. TCRdb redid the calling of the 5' RACE reads with MiXCR, one entry per CDR3 protein. Among approximately 49,000 distinct CDR3 sequences listed, about an eighth were seen once. The source material was whole blood. Receptor source: an adult who was a healthcare worker with PCR-confirmed SARS-CoV-2 infection or an uninfected control (not recorded which). Both conserved end residues are part of each CDR3. Each record gives: J gene, clone size, V gene, D gene, CDR3 protein, CDR3 DNA. D genes are given only for firm matches. Clone size appears in some rows only: once, few, many, or a class for an expanded clone.

J gene: TRBJ2-7
clone size: NA
V gene: TRBV7-2
D gene: TRBD2
CDR3 protein: CASSRTSGSYEQYF
CDR3 DNA: TGTGCCAGCAGCCGGACTAGCGGGAGTTACGAGCAGTACTTC

J gene: TRBJ2-4
clone size: many
V gene: TRBV28
D gene: TRBD1
CDR3 protein: CASRGTGGASKNIQYF
CDR3 DNA: TGTGCCAGCAGAGGAACAGGGGGCGCCTCCAAAAACATTCAGTACTTC

J gene: TRBJ1-4
clone size: few
V gene: TRBV12-5
D gene: NA
CDR3 protein: CASGAQGGANEKLFF
CDR3 DNA: TGTGCTAGTGGTGCACAGGGAGGAGCTAATGAAAAACTGTTTTTT

J gene: TRBJ1-5
clone size: many
V gene: TRBV12-5
D gene: NA
CDR3 protein: CASASGRRVPQPQHF
CDR3 DNA: TGTGCTAGTGCCTCGGGACGGCGAGTACCCCAGCCCCAGCATTTT

J gene: TRBJ1-2
clone size: few
V gene: TRBV25-1
D gene: NA
CDR3 protein: CASSEGTYYGYTF
CDR3 DNA: TGTGCCAGCAGTGAAGGCACGTACTATGGCTACACCTTC

J gene: TRBJ2-7
clone size: few
V gene: TRBV6-1
D gene: NA
CDR3 protein: CASSEYGGPPYEQYF
CDR3 DNA: TGTGCCAGCAGTGAATATGGGGGGCCCCCCTACGAGCAGTACTTC

J gene: TRBJ2-1
clone size: many
V gene: TRBV5-4
D gene: TRBD2
CDR3 protein: CASSGSGGYNEQFF
CDR3 DNA: TGTGCCAGCAGCGGGAGCGGGGGATACAATGAGCAGTTCTTC

J gene: TRBJ2-1
clone size: NA
V gene: TRBV29-1
D gene: NA
CDR3 protein: CSVDGDEQFF
CDR3 DNA: TGCAGCGTTGATGGTGATGAGCAGTTCTTC

J gene: TRBJ2-2
clone size: NA
V gene: TRBV4-2
D gene: TRBD1
CDR3 protein: CASSQASGGNTGELFF
CDR3 DNA: TGTGCCAGCAGCCAAGCATCAGGGGGAAACACCGGGGAGCTGTTTTTT

J gene: TRBJ1-1
clone size: many
V gene: TRBV7-9
D gene: NA
CDR3 protein: CAMAPGGATEAFF
CDR3 DNA: TGTGCCATGGCACCCGGCGGGGCCACTGAAGCTTTCTTT

J gene: TRBJ2-7
clone size: many
V gene: TRBV7-9
D gene: NA
CDR3 protein: CASSYLGPDGEQYF
CDR3 DNA: TGTGCCAGCAGCTACCTGGGACCTGACGGAGAGCAGTACTTC

J gene: TRBJ1-2
clone size: many
V gene: TRBV27
D gene: NA
CDR3 protein: CASTRTGRSNYGYTF
CDR3 DNA: TGTGCCAGCACCCGAACAGGGCGATCTAACTATGGCTACACCTTC

J gene: TRBJ2-3
clone size: NA
V gene: TRBV29-1
D gene: NA
CDR3 protein: CSVGFTDTQYF
CDR3 DNA: TGCAGCGTCGGATTCACAGATACGCAGTATTTT

J gene: TRBJ2-2
clone size: few
V gene: TRBV4-2
D gene: TRBD2
CDR3 protein: CASSQTSGDRELFF
CDR3 DNA: TGTGCCAGCAGCCAGACGAGCGGGGATCGGGAGCTGTTTTTT

J gene: TRBJ2-1
clone size: many
V gene: TRBV5-1
D gene: NA
CDR3 protein: CASSLLSGVEQFF
CDR3 DNA: TGCGCCAGCAGCCTCCTGTCGGGGGTTGAGCAGTTCTTC

J gene: TRBJ1-2
clone size: NA
V gene: TRBV5-5
D gene: NA
CDR3 protein: CASSPWTANYGYTF
CDR3 DNA: TGTGCCAGCAGCCCATGGACGGCTAACTATGGCTACACCTTC

J gene: TRBJ2-5
clone size: few
V gene: TRBV12-3/TRBV12-4
D gene: NA
CDR3 protein: CASRRGPETQYF
CDR3 DNA: TGTGCCAGCAGACGGGGGCCGGAGACCCAGTACTTC

J gene: TRBJ2-3
clone size: NA
V gene: TRBV27
D gene: TRBD1
CDR3 protein: CASSTNRGGADTQYF
CDR3 DNA: TGTGCCAGCAGTACGAACAGGGGTGGGGCGGATACGCAGTATTTT

J gene: TRBJ2-2
clone size: many
V gene: TRBV7-3
D gene: NA
CDR3 protein: CASSLGHGELFF
CDR3 DNA: TGTGCCAGCAGCCTCGGGCACGGGGAGCTGTTTTTT

J gene: TRBJ2-1
clone size: many
V gene: TRBV4-3
D gene: TRBD2
CDR3 protein: CASSLGTSGDNEQFF
CDR3 DNA: TGCGCCAGCAGCCTAGGGACTAGCGGAGACAATGAGCAGTTCTTC

J gene: TRBJ2-1
clone size: NA
V gene: TRBV20-1
D gene: TRBD2
CDR3 protein: CSARRLAGGRSYNEQFF
CDR3 DNA: TGCAGTGCTAGAAGGCTAGCGGGGGGGCGGAGCTACAATGAGCAGTTCTTC

J gene: TRBJ1-4
clone size: many
V gene: TRBV9
D gene: NA
CDR3 protein: CASSVKPTTNEKLFF
CDR3 DNA: TGTGCCAGCAGTGTGAAGCCTACAACTAATGAAAAACTGTTTTTT

J gene: TRBJ2-5
clone size: NA
V gene: TRBV3-1
D gene: TRBD2
CDR3 protein: CASSLLTSGGQETQYF
CDR3 DNA: TGTGCCAGCAGCCTGCTGACTAGCGGGGGCCAAGAGACCCAGTACTTC

J gene: TRBJ1-3
clone size: NA
V gene: TRBV5-1
D gene: NA
CDR3 protein: CASSLGPSGGGGNTIYF
CDR3 DNA: TGCGCCAGCAGCTTGGGCCCCTCGGGGGGCGGTGGAAACACCATATATTTT

J gene: TRBJ2-7
clone size: NA
V gene: TRBV5-1
D gene: NA
CDR3 protein: CASSSSGFHHEQYF
CDR3 DNA: TGCGCCAGCAGCTCGTCCGGGTTCCATCACGAGCAGTACTTC

J gene: TRBJ2-5
clone size: few
V gene: TRBV3-1
D gene: TRBD2
CDR3 protein: CASSQVLGLAGVYQETQYF
CDR3 DNA: TGTGCCAGCAGCCAAGTACTCGGACTAGCGGGGGTCTACCAAGAGACCCAGTACTTC

J gene: TRBJ2-3
clone size: NA
V gene: TRBV11-2
D gene: NA
CDR3 protein: CASSLGPASTDTQYF
CDR3 DNA: TGTGCCAGCAGCTTAGGGCCCGCCAGCACAGATACGCAGTATTTT

J gene: TRBJ2-7
clone size: NA
V gene: TRBV28
D gene: NA
CDR3 protein: CASTSNGARYF
CDR3 DNA: TGTGCCAGCACCTCAAATGGGGCTCGTTACTTC

J gene: TRBJ1-3
clone size: few
V gene: TRBV7-6
D gene: NA
CDR3 protein: CASSSPGGRNTIYF
CDR3 DNA: TGTGCCAGCAGCTCCCCGGGGGGGCGAAACACCATATATTTT

J gene: TRBJ1-1
clone size: NA
V gene: TRBV5-1
D gene: NA
CDR3 protein: CASSLLSGNTEAFF
CDR3 DNA: TGCGCCAGCAGCTTGCTATCGGGGAACACTGAAGCTTTCTTT